Below are 27 T cell receptor beta chains sequenced from a single sample in a study of CD8 T cells in Susac syndrome. Random-hexamer reverse transcription was applied to about 0.5 to 1 ug RNA. MiXCR, applied by TCRdb to the immunoSEQ multiplex PCR reads, yields one record per CDR3 protein. The sample carries under 550,000 distinct CDR3 sequences, roughly 85% recorded once. Sequenced input: CD8+ T cells from PBMCs. Every receptor here comes from a human donor with multiple sclerosis.

The chain is built from TRBV10-2 and TRBJ1-4, with 7 bases identical to TRBD1. Germline V gene lookup returns CDR1 WSHSY and CDR2 SAAADI. V dropped 11 bases and J dropped 8; count of bases not matched to a gene: 14. The CDR3 has 14 residues. This CDR3 reads CARPARQGREKLFF. The CDR3 nucleotides read TGCGCCCGCCCCGCCAGACAGGGAAGGGAAAAACTGTTTTTT.

This clonotype was observed a single time. This sequence joins TRBV29-1 and TRBJ2-4; D perhaps matches TRBD1 (6 bases). The CDR3 length is 19 residues. Trimming took 2 bases from V and 9 from J, leaving 32 bases between them. Looked up from germline, CDR1 is SQVTM and CDR2 is ANQGSEA. Here the CDR3 DNA reads TGCAGCGTTGAATGGGCCCTGACCGAAACAGGGCGCGGCCCGGGCATTCAGTACTTC. Translated: CSVEWALTETGRGPGIQYF. Together with reference TRBV29-1 and TRBJ2-4, the CDR3 gives the full variable domain: SAVISQKPSRDICQRGTSLTIQCQVDSQVTMMFWYRQQPGQSLTLIATANQGSEATYESGFVIDKFPISRPNLTFSTLTVSNMSPEDSSIYLCSVEWALTETGRGPGIQYFGAGTRLSVL.

The chain is built from TRBV27 and TRBJ1-2; D remains unclear. There are 13 residues in the CDR3. The V gene's germline CDR1 is MNHEY and CDR2 SMNVEV (reference sequence). V dropped 3 bases and J dropped 4 bases, with 9 bases sitting between them. The CDR3 region has the DNA TGTGCCAGCAGTTTCCCAAATGGCTATGGCTACACCTTC. Protein: CASSFPNGYGYTF.

V usage is TRBV5-4 and J usage is TRBJ2-7, with D hard to call. Trimming cost V 2 bases and J 6 bases, with 18 bases left between them. Germline V gene lookup returns CDR1 SGHNT and CDR2 YYREEE (reference sequence). CDR3 size: 15 residues. This CDR3 is CASSFGTGMLLEQYF. The CDR3 coding sequence is TGTGCCAGCAGCTTTGGTACTGGGATGCTACTCGAGCAGTACTTC.

The rearrangement links TRBV4-1 to TRBJ1-1; maybe TRBD1 (6 bases). The length of the CDR3 is 13 residues. The germline gives CDR1 MGHRA, CDR2 YSYEKL. V shed 0 bases and J shed 7 bases, with 9 bases lying between them. The CDR3 reads CASSQDQGGEAFF. In DNA, the CDR3 is TGCGCCAGCAGCCAAGATCAAGGGGGTGAAGCTTTCTTT.

The chain has TRBV30 and TRBJ2-1; 7 bases are shared with TRBD2. Germline CDR1 reads GTSNPN; CDR2 reads SVGIG (reference sequence). The CDR3 has 15 amino acids. V trimming: 0 bases; J trimming: 4 bases; junction bases outside the gene matches: 6. CDR3 residues: CAWSVEAGVYNEQFF. CDR3 DNA: TGTGCCTGGAGTGTAGAGGCGGGAGTATACAATGAGCAGTTCTTC.

The rearrangement links TRBV5-1 to TRBJ2-3; D ambiguous. The CDR3 covers 14 residues. Trimming took off 1 base at V and 2 bases at J, with 8 bases between the two ends. Germline values: CDR1 SGHRS, CDR2 YFSETQ. DNA for the CDR3: TGCGCCAGCAGCTTGAAAGACCCCACAGATACGCAGTATTTT. Encoded protein: CASSLKDPTDTQYF.

This rearrangement joins TRBV30 to TRBJ1-1; D is possibly TRBD1 (6 bases). Germline V gene data show CDR1 as GTSNPN and CDR2 as SVGIG (reference sequence). This CDR3 is built from 13 residues. V lost 3 bases and J lost 6, with 14 bases in between. The DNA of the CDR3 is TGTGCCTGGAGGGAACAGGGTGTCCCTGAAGCTTTCTTT. Translation gives CAWREQGVPEAFF. The full variable domain, rest sourced from reference TRBV30 and TRBJ1-1, is SQTIHQWPATLVQPVGSPLSLECTVEGTSNPNLYWYRQAAGRGLQLLFYSVGIGQISSEVPQNLSASRPQDRQFILSSKKLLLSDSGFYLCAWREQGVPEAFFGQGTRLTVV.

V gene TRBV4-2 combines with J gene TRBJ2-5, with TRBD2 matching over 10 bases. Germline-derived CDR1 and CDR2 are LGHNA and YNFKEQ. V lost 0 bases, J lost 5 bases, and 12 bases stayed unmatched. CDR3 length: 18 amino acids. Here the CDR3 reads CASSQEGSGGPLAETQYF. The CDR3 region has the DNA TGTGCCAGCAGCCAAGAAGGTAGCGGGGGGCCTTTGGCGGAGACCCAGTACTTC.

This clonotype was seen a single time. V gene TRBV7-9 combines with J gene TRBJ1-5, with TRBD1 as a possible D gene (6 bases). CDR1 SEHNR and CDR2 FQNEAQ come from the germline V gene (reference sequence). V was clipped by 5 bases and J by 2 bases, with 16 bases between them. The CDR3 runs to 16 residues. The DNA for the CDR3 is TGTGCCAGCAGCCCGGAGGGGGAGTGGGGCAATCAGCCCCAGCATTTT. The encoded protein is CASSPEGEWGNQPQHF. Full variable domain (remainder filled in from reference TRBV7-9 and TRBJ1-5): DTGVSQNPRHKITKRGQNVTFRCDPISEHNRLYWYRQTLGQGPEFLTYFQNEAQLEKSRLLSDRFSAERPKGSFSTLEIQRTEQGDSAMYLCASSPEGEWGNQPQHFGDGTRLSIL.

The chain links TRBV30 to TRBJ2-2; D is unclear. CDR3 length equals 11 residues. Germline assignment: CDR1 GTSNPN and CDR2 SVGIG (reference sequence). The V end lost 4 bases, the J end lost 5 bases, and 5 bases lay between the germline ends. The CDR3 reads CAWTETGELFF. CDR3 bases: TGTGCCTGGACGGAAACCGGGGAGCTGTTTTTT.

The chain has TRBV7-8 and TRBJ2-7, with 10 bases that match TRBD1. The germline gives CDR1 SGHVS, CDR2 FQNEAQ. V lost 1 base, J lost 3 bases, and 3 bases stayed unmatched. The CDR3 has 15 amino acids. CDR3 coding DNA: TGTGCCAGCAGCTTAGGAGGGACAGGGGTCTACGAGCAGTACTTC. Its protein is CASSLGGTGVYEQYF. The entire variable domain, with the rest obtained from reference TRBV7-8 and TRBJ2-7, is as follows: GAGVSQSPRYKVAKRGQDVALRCDPISGHVSLFWYQQALGQGPEFLTYFQNEAQLDKSGLPSDRFFAERPEGSVSTLKIQRTQQEDSAVYLCASSLGGTGVYEQYFGPGTRLTVT.

J is TRBJ2-3 and V is TRBV3-1, with D unclear. Trimming took 3 bases from V and 1 from J, leaving 11 bases between them. The CDR3 runs 15 residues. Germline V gene sequence: CDR1 LGHDT, CDR2 YNNKEL (reference sequence). The CDR3 protein is CASSHLSIGTDTQYF. CDR3 DNA: TGTGCCAGCAGCCATCTCAGCATAGGCACAGATACGCAGTATTTT.

The rearrangement uses TRBV27 and TRBJ2-1; D possibly matches TRBD1 or TRBD2 (5 bases each). The length of the CDR3 is 12 residues. With 9 bases removed from V and 6 bases from J, the gap between germline ends came to 12 bases. The germline V gene has CDR1 MNHEY and CDR2 SMNVEV (reference sequence). This CDR3 reads CASEGRGNEQFF. The CDR3 region has the DNA TGTGCCAGTGAGGGACGGGGCAATGAGCAGTTCTTC.

This chain uses TRBV28 with TRBJ1-5; D is ambiguous. The V and J ends lost 1 base and 5 bases respectively, with 9 bases between them. Germline lookup yields CDR1 MDHEN and CDR2 SYDVKM. The CDR3 totals 14 residues. The CDR3 spells CASSLLGGHQPQHF. Here the CDR3 DNA reads TGTGCCAGCAGTTTATTGGGTGGTCATCAGCCCCAGCATTTT.

This clonotype was found once. The chain couples TRBV7-3 to TRBJ2-1; TRBD2 agrees at 7 bases. There are 15 residues in the CDR3. Per the germline V gene, CDR1 is SGHTA and CDR2 is FQGTGA. V lost 5 bases to trimming and J lost 6 bases; unmatched junction nucleotides: 10. The CDR3 sequence: CASSLGGLVTNEQFF. DNA of the CDR3: TGTGCCAGCAGCCTAGGTGGACTAGTCACCAATGAGCAGTTCTTC.

In this sample, this clonotype turned up a few times. The chain recombines TRBV27 with TRBJ2-7; TRBD2 matches at 13 bases. Per germline, CDR1 MNHEY and CDR2 SMNVEV (reference sequence). The junction had 2 bases not matched to a gene; V was cut back by 3 bases and J by 6 bases. The CDR3 covers 14 residues. CDR3 residues: CASSLGTSGTEQYF. The CDR3 nucleotides are TGTGCCAGCAGTTTGGGGACTAGCGGGACCGAGCAGTACTTC.

The chain combines TRBV12-3 or TRBV12-4 with TRBJ1-1; D is possibly TRBD1 (6 bases). V was trimmed by 5 bases and J by 4 bases, leaving 20 bases between them. The CDR3 loop spans 16 amino acids. CDR3 amino acids: CASSPAGGGVGTEAFF. CDR3 coding DNA: TGTGCCAGCAGTCCCGCAGGAGGGGGGGTTGGCACTGAAGCTTTCTTT.

This clonotype occurred once. The genes are TRBV6-5 and TRBJ2-5, with 7 positions matching TRBD2. The germline V gene encodes CDR1 MNHEY and CDR2 SVGAGI. J gave up 3 bases and V 8 bases, and 9 bases lay outside the gene matches. The CDR3 contains 14 residues. Here the CDR3 reads CASGGTGLEETQYF. In DNA, the CDR3 is TGTGCCAGCGGGGGAACAGGACTAGAAGAGACCCAGTACTTC.

This clonotype was recorded only once. The chain employs TRBV18 and TRBJ2-2; a possible D gene is TRBD2 (6 bases). This CDR3 has 15 amino acids. The germline V gene encodes CDR1 KGHSH and CDR2 LQKENI. Between the trimmed V and J ends, which lost 2 bases and 3 bases, there was a span of 10 bases. CDR3 sequence: CASSPTLAYTGELFF. CDR3 DNA sequence: TGTGCCAGCTCACCAACCCTAGCGTACACCGGGGAGCTGTTTTTT.

The chain carries TRBV4-1 and TRBJ2-7; a weak D match, TRBD2 (5 bases). Germline loops: CDR1 MGHRA, CDR2 YSYEKL. Between the trimmed V and J ends, which lost 4 bases and 0 bases, there was a span of 16 bases. CDR3 size: 16 residues. CDR3 sequence (DNA): TGCGCCAGCAGCCGGCTTCCGGGGATGAGCTCCTACGAGCAGTACTTC. Translating it yields CASSRLPGMSSYEQYF.

The rearrangement joins TRBV27 to TRBJ2-7; 11 nucleotides agree with TRBD2. The CDR3 has 15 residues. Trimming removed 0 bases from V and 3 bases from J; junction bases left unmatched: 1. Germline V CDR1 and CDR2: MNHEY, SMNVEV (reference sequence). The CDR3 here is CASSLSTSGVYEQYF. Written as DNA, the CDR3 is TGTGCCAGCAGTTTATCGACTAGCGGGGTCTACGAGCAGTACTTC.

V is TRBV30 and J is TRBJ1-1; 7 bases line up with TRBD1. Looked up from germline, CDR1 is GTSNPN and CDR2 is SVGIG (reference sequence). The CDR3 extends over 15 amino acids. J gave up 0 bases and V 1 base, and 5 bases lay outside the gene matches. CDR3 coding DNA: TGTGCCTGGAGTGGGGACAGCCTGCTGAACACTGAAGCTTTCTTT. It yields the protein CAWSGDSLLNTEAFF.

This clonotype was seen only once. The gene calls are TRBV5-1 and TRBJ2-5, with 8 bases fitting TRBD2. The CDR3 sequence is 14 residues long. The V segment lost 1 base and the J segment 4 bases; nucleotides outside the gene matches: 3. Germline V gene data show CDR1 as SGHRS and CDR2 as YFSETQ. CDR3 bases: TGCGCCAGCAGCTTGAGCGGGAGTACAGAGACCCAGTACTTC. Its protein product is CASSLSGSTETQYF.

This clonotype was counted a few times. The chain links TRBV7-2 to TRBJ1-6; 7 bases map to TRBD1. After removal of 2 bases from V and 0 bases from J, the junction contained 1 base not matched to a gene. The CDR3 spans 16 residues. Germline V CDR1 and CDR2: SGHTA, FQGNSA. This CDR3 reads CASSLSGGSYNSPLHF. The CDR3 DNA is TGTGCCAGCAGCTTATCAGGGGGCTCCTATAATTCACCCCTCCACTTT.

V is TRBV5-1 and J is TRBJ1-2, with 7 positions matching TRBD1. V lost 7 bases to trimming and J lost 6 bases; unmatched junction nucleotides: 12. CDR3 length: 14 amino acids. The germline V gene has CDR1 SGHRS and CDR2 YFSETQ. This CDR3 reads CASGWIDREDGYTF. The CDR3 DNA follows: TGCGCCAGCGGCTGGATCGACAGGGAGGATGGCTACACCTTC. Supplemented by reference TRBV5-1 and TRBJ1-2, the full variable domain reads KAGVTQTPRYLIKTRGQQVTLSCSPISGHRSVSWYQQTPGQGLQFLFEYFSETQRNKGNFPGRFSGRQFSNSRSEMNVSTLELGDSALYLCASGWIDREDGYTFGSGTRLTVV.

This clonotype was recorded once. The J gene is TRBJ1-1, the V gene TRBV11-2; 10 bases match TRBD1. Trimming removed 5 bases from V and 5 bases from J; junction bases left unmatched: 14. The CDR3 runs 17 residues. The V gene's germline CDR1 is SGHAT and CDR2 FQNNGV. The CDR3 protein is CASSLDRGNYPKTEAFF. CDR3 DNA: TGTGCCAGCAGCCTGGACAGGGGGAATTATCCGAAGACTGAAGCTTTCTTT.